The clone carrying this TCR beta chain occurred once. The data originate from a study of blood T cell repertoires in COVID-19. Generated by immunoSEQ multiplex PCR, the TCRdb table keeps only in-frame clones and is missing some. Of more than 130,000 clones in the sample, approximately 84% are singletons; the top ten hold 8.8%. Trimming removed 5 bases from V and 7 bases from J; junction bases left unmatched: 5. The CDR3 is 13 residues long. The rearrangement joins TRBV12-3 or TRBV12-4 to TRBJ1-2, with 9 nucleotides matching TRBD1. What was sequenced was peripheral blood. This clonotype was obtained from a woman of 80 years or more in a cohort sampled during active or convalescent COVID-19. CDR3 protein: CASSPQGAVGYTF. The CDR3 coding sequence is TGTGCCAGCAGTCCACAGGGGGCGGTTGGCTACACCTTC.